The 17 T cell receptor beta chains below were found in one sample sequenced in a study of cytomegalovirus exposure and HLA in healthy donors. PCR primers comprised 60 Vbeta and 13 Jbeta primers. TCRdb's table, derived via immunoSEQ multiplex PCR, lists solely in-frame clones and lacks some. The sample table includes roughly 40,000 clones. The sequenced sample was PBMCs. The receptors come from a male donor in good health and CMV-seronegative.

The rearrangement uses TRBV6-1 and TRBJ2-5; D uncertain. Trimming took off 5 bases at V and 4 bases at J, with 11 bases between the two ends. Germline V gene data show CDR1 as MNHNS and CDR2 as SASEGT. The CDR3 length is 13 residues. DNA of the CDR3: TGTGCCAGCAGTCAAAATAGAGCAGAGACCCAGTACTTC. Translation gives CASSQNRAETQYF.

This chain connects TRBV12-5 to TRBJ2-3; the D gene is possibly TRBD1 (5 bases). CDR3 size: 16 residues. V was pared by 4 bases and J by 2 bases, with 16 bases between. The germline CDR1 and CDR2 sequences are LGHNT and FRNRAP. Written as DNA, the CDR3 is TGTGCTAGTGGTTATACATTGGACACCCTCACAGATACGCAGTATTTT. The encoded protein is CASGYTLDTLTDTQYF.

The chain carries TRBV6-4 and TRBJ2-3, with D perhaps TRBD1 (6 bases). Trimming left V 3 bases short and J 2 bases short, with 12 bases between. The germline CDR1 and CDR2 sequences are MRHNA and SNTAGT. The CDR3 covers 15 residues. The CDR3 here is CASSEFGTTTDTQYF. As DNA, the CDR3 is TGTGCCAGCAGTGAATTCGGGACAACCACAGATACGCAGTATTTT.

The genes are TRBV7-9 and TRBJ2-7; 7 bases line up with TRBD2. V gave up 7 bases and J gave up 1 base; unmatched junction bases: 10. The germline V gene has CDR1 SEHNR and CDR2 FQNEAQ (reference sequence). The CDR3 covers 15 residues. This CDR3 is CASTDGPSGSYEQYF. CDR3 in DNA: TGTGCCAGCACCGACGGCCCTAGCGGTTCCTACGAGCAGTACTTC.

The chain uses TRBV7-6 and TRBJ2-5; tentative D call: TRBD2 (5 bases). Germline V gene lookup returns CDR1 SGHVS and CDR2 FNYEAQ. This CDR3 comprises 13 residues. The V end was cut by 6 bases, the J end by 1 base, with 9 bases between. This CDR3 reads CASRQSGQETQYF. The DNA for the CDR3 is TGTGCCAGCAGGCAGAGCGGCCAAGAGACCCAGTACTTC.

The chain employs TRBV7-2 and TRBJ2-7; perhaps TRBD1 as D (5 bases). V lost 4 bases and J 5 bases, leaving 18 bases between the germline ends. CDR3 size: 15 residues. Germline CDR1 and CDR2: SGHTA and FQGNSA. The CDR3 nucleotides are TGTGCCAGCAGCTCGGGCGGCAGGGCGCAGAACGAGCAGTACTTC. Amino acids: CASSSGGRAQNEQYF.

The chain employs TRBV20-1 and TRBJ1-2; D is undetermined. V dropped 5 bases and J dropped 8 bases, with 12 bases sitting between them. The CDR3 is 11 amino acids. Germline V gene data show CDR1 as DFQATT and CDR2 as SNEGSKA (reference sequence). The CDR3 here is CSAHDNNGYTF. CDR3 DNA sequence: TGCAGTGCTCACGACAACAACGGCTACACCTTC.

The J gene is TRBJ1-5, the V gene TRBV2; the match to TRBD1 covers 8 bases. Trimming cost V 4 bases and J 5 bases; bases outside gene matches: 7. Per germline, CDR1 SNHLY and CDR2 FYNNEI. There are 15 residues in the CDR3. The CDR3: CASSAGTGLHQPQHF. The DNA for the CDR3 is TGTGCCAGCAGTGCCGGGACAGGCCTTCATCAGCCCCAGCATTTT.

The chain links TRBV5-1 to TRBJ2-5; TRBD2 matches 9 bases. In germline, CDR1 is SGHRS, CDR2 YFSETQ. Trimming cost V 1 base and J 5 bases; bases outside gene matches: 6. The CDR3 has 15 amino acids. The chain's CDR3 is CASSLSLAGRETQYF. The CDR3 DNA sequence: TGCGCCAGCAGCTTGTCGCTAGCGGGGAGGGAGACCCAGTACTTC.

The rearrangement links TRBV19 to TRBJ2-1, with 9 bases identical to TRBD1. CDR3 length: 13 amino acids. The germline V gene has CDR1 LNHDA and CDR2 SQIVND (reference sequence). J gave up 8 bases and V 5 bases, and 4 bases lay outside the gene matches. The CDR3 loop reads CASSGDRDHEQFF. CDR3 nucleotides: TGTGCCAGTAGTGGGGACAGGGACCATGAGCAGTTCTTC.

V is TRBV6-5 and J is TRBJ2-3; the D gene is possibly TRBD2 (6 bases). The CDR3 sequence is 14 residues long. Deletions cut 6 bases from V and 0 bases from J, with 10 bases between. Germline assignment: CDR1 MNHEY and CDR2 SVGAGI. In nucleotides, the CDR3 is TGTGCCAGCAGGAGCGGGCTCAGCACAGATACGCAGTATTTT. Translated: CASRSGLSTDTQYF.

V usage is TRBV5-1 and J usage is TRBJ2-1; the match to TRBD2 covers 16 bases. J lost 5 bases, V lost 3 bases, and 2 bases had no gene match. This CDR3 region has 16 residues. CDR1 and CDR2 from the germline V gene are SGHRS and YFSETQ. The DNA for the CDR3 is TGCGCCAGCAGCTGGGGACTAGCGGGGGGGGACAATGAGCAGTTCTTC. Its protein product is CASSWGLAGGDNEQFF.

The chain has TRBV9 and TRBJ1-1; 7 nucleotides match TRBD1. Germline CDR1 is SGDLS and CDR2 is YYNGEE. CDR3 length: 14 residues. The V gene end was trimmed by 3 bases and the J gene end by 4 bases; junction bases not matched to a gene: 6. The CDR3 here is CASSGQQGTTEAFF. Here the CDR3 DNA reads TGTGCCAGCAGCGGCCAACAGGGGACCACTGAAGCTTTCTTT.

The genes are TRBV15 and TRBJ1-1; D is uncertain. Germline CDR1 reads LNHNV; CDR2 reads YYDKDF (reference sequence). This CDR3 comprises 12 residues. The V end was cut by 1 base, the J end by 7 bases, with 7 bases between. Here the CDR3 DNA reads TGTGCCACCAGCAGAGTAGCGGGTGAAGCTTTCTTT. Translated, it gives CATSRVAGEAFF.

The chain carries TRBV7-8 and TRBJ2-7; weak D call: TRBD1 (6 bases). Trimming removed 0 bases from V and 3 bases from J, with 9 bases in between. Germline-derived CDR1 and CDR2 are SGHVS and FQNEAQ. This CDR3 has 14 residues. The chain's CDR3 is CASSLANRDYEQYF. DNA of the CDR3: TGTGCCAGCAGCTTAGCGAACAGGGACTACGAGCAGTACTTC.

V gene TRBV18 combines with J gene TRBJ2-5, with 10 positions matching TRBD1. Germline V gene lookup returns CDR1 KGHSH and CDR2 LQKENI. The ends lost 6 bases at V and 4 bases at J; junction bases unmatched: 2. CDR3 length: 13 amino acids. CDR3 sequence reads: CASSDRGRETQYF. CDR3 nucleotides: TGTGCCAGCTCCGACAGGGGGCGAGAGACCCAGTACTTC.

J is TRBJ1-5 and V is TRBV4-2; tentative D call: TRBD1 (5 bases). CDR1 and CDR2 (germline): LGHNA, YNFKEQ. V shed 0 bases and J shed 7 bases, with 13 bases lying between them. The CDR3 runs to 15 residues. CDR3 sequence reads: CASSQDKGAGQPQHF. The DNA for the CDR3 is TGTGCCAGCAGCCAAGATAAAGGGGCAGGGCAGCCCCAGCATTTT.